The source of this TCR beta chain is a study of chemoradiotherapy in HPV16-positive cancers. Study summary: Functional T-cell assays on two HPV16-positive patients' cells defined candidate HPV-specific clones and common TCR motifs.

Overall study findings and caveats: Non-HPV-specific T cells did not expand in tumors during treatment, whereas candidate HPV-specific clones and E7-related motifs did.

Repeated repertoire sampling spanned the course of chemoradiotherapy. Produced via immunoSEQ multiplex PCR; TCRdb's table is partial and in-frame only. The sample yields about 53,000 clones, about 88% seen once. Points on this clone: Its antigen is not known.

With 0 bases removed from V and 0 bases from J, the gap between germline ends came to 5 bases. Germline V gene lookup returns CDR1 GTSNPN and CDR2 SVGIG (reference sequence). The CDR3 totals 13 residues. The sample was blood, taken from a patient who underwent chemoradiotherapy. The chain employs TRBV30 and TRBJ1-1; D is unresolved. This TCR came from a human donor with HPV-associated anogenital cancer. The CDR3 reads CAWSVLMNTEAFF. The CDR3 coding sequence is TGTGCCTGGAGTGTACTGATGAACACTGAAGCTTTCTTT. The full variable domain, completed using reference TRBV30 and TRBJ1-1, is SQTIHQWPATLVQPVGSPLSLECTVEGTSNPNLYWYRQAAGRGLQLLFYSVGIGQISSEVPQNLSASRPQDRQFILSSKKLLLSDSGFYLCAWSVLMNTEAFFGQGTRLTVV.